The following is a T cell receptor (beta chain) sequence with its context. The record originates from a study of blood T cell repertoires in COVID-19. Turning to the study itself: The United States, Italy and Spain were the sources of the acute and convalescent COVID-19 samples. PBMCs, B-cell-depleted T cells, or T cells were the source of the cDNA or gDNA that made up the material.

In the original analysis: Scientists estimated how many nucleated cells there were by amplifying reference gene primers. The data were produced by immunoSEQ multiplex PCR, yet TCRdb's version contains in-frame clones alone and is incomplete. D and trimming were read from the DNA, whereas the V and J calls and clone size are those reported in that table. The table includes 130,000 or so clones, 75% to 90% detected once. Germline CDR1 is MNHNS and CDR2 is SASEGT. The CDR3 extends over 14 amino acids. Trimming removed 3 bases at V and 0 bases at J, with 6 bases between. Sequencing used peripheral blood. The TCR originated in a man between 70 and 80 years old with active or convalescent COVID-19. This chain connects TRBV6-1 to TRBJ1-5; D gene ambiguous. The CDR3 nucleotides are TGTGCCAGCAGTGACCAGTATAGCAATCAGCCCCAGCATTTT. Its translation is CASSDQYSNQPQHF.